Given below is one T cell receptor beta chain in context. This sample stems from a study of control samples from healthy donors and cancer patients. Using immunoSEQ multiplex PCR, the repertoire was profiled, and TCRdb retains in-frame clones only, with some absent. The sample totals fewer than 200,000 clones. The CDR3 is made up of 13 amino acids. V was clipped by 5 bases and J by 4 bases, with 10 bases between them. CDR1 is SGHRS, CDR2 YFSETQ, per germline. This sequence was found in a woman aged 30 to 39 in good health. This rearrangement joins TRBV5-1 to TRBJ1-5, with D unresolved. Material: blood. DNA of the CDR3: TGCGCCAGCAGATATCTCCCAAATCAGCCCCAGCATTTT. Protein sequence: CASRYLPNQPQHF.